These 28 T cell receptor beta chains were sequenced from one sample in a study of blood T cell repertoires in COVID-19. Generated by immunoSEQ multiplex PCR, the TCRdb table keeps only in-frame clones and is missing some. The sample has more than 40,000 clones, roughly 85% seen once. The sequenced material came from peripheral blood. The receptors come from a human donor in a cohort sampled during active COVID-19. The donor label of this sample is uncertain.

The chain links TRBV14 to TRBJ2-1; D is perhaps TRBD1 (6 bases). CDR1 and CDR2 from the germline V gene are SGHDN and FVKESK. The CDR3 has 16 amino acids. Trimming stripped 4 bases from V and 6 bases from J, with 19 bases between. The CDR3 region is CASSPPTGVILNEQFF. The CDR3 DNA reads TGTGCCAGCAGCCCGCCGACAGGCGTAATCCTCAATGAGCAGTTCTTC. Variable domain in full (rest from reference TRBV14 and TRBJ2-1): EAGVTQFPSHSVIEKGQTVTLRCDPISGHDNLYWYRRVMGKEIKFLLHFVKESKQDESGMPNNRFLAERTGGTYSTLKVQPAELEDSGVYFCASSPPTGVILNEQFFGPGTRLTVL.

The chain joins TRBV5-4 to TRBJ2-6; no clear D gene. Per the germline V gene, CDR1 is SGHNT and CDR2 is YYREEE (reference sequence). The CDR3 is 17 residues long. The V and J ends lost 0 bases and 0 bases respectively, with 10 bases between them. The CDR3 sequence is CASSLAVRSSGANVLTF. The CDR3, as DNA: TGTGCCAGCAGCTTGGCCGTTCGGAGCTCTGGGGCCAACGTCCTGACTTTC.

The rearrangement joins TRBV5-1 to TRBJ1-5; tentative D call: TRBD1 (6 bases). Germline V gene data show CDR1 as SGHRS and CDR2 as YFSETQ. The CDR3 covers 13 residues. Trimming cost V 0 bases and J 5 bases, with 6 bases left between them. The CDR3 reads CASSLGTDQPQHF. The CDR3, as DNA: TGCGCCAGCAGCTTGGGGACAGATCAGCCCCAGCATTTT. Looking up the rest from reference TRBV5-1 and TRBJ1-5 gives the full variable domain: KAGVTQTPRYLIKTRGQQVTLSCSPISGHRSVSWYQQTPGQGLQFLFEYFSETQRNKGNFPGRFSGRQFSNSRSEMNVSTLELGDSALYLCASSLGTDQPQHFGDGTRLSIL.

The chain joins TRBV15 to TRBJ1-2; 8 bases agree with TRBD1. Germline values: CDR1 LNHNV, CDR2 YYDKDF (reference sequence). V trimming: 3 bases; J trimming: 7 bases; junction bases outside the gene matches: 1. The CDR3 contains 12 residues. The CDR3 nucleotides are TGTGCCACCAGCAGGGACAGGGTTGGCTACACCTTC. Translating gives CATSRDRVGYTF.

This clone has a single count. The chain couples TRBV4-3 to TRBJ1-1; D may be TRBD1 (5 bases). V was trimmed by 0 bases and J by 0 bases, leaving 8 bases between them. Per the germline V gene, CDR1 is LGHNA and CDR2 is YSLEER. The CDR3 totals 15 residues. The CDR3 DNA reads TGCGCCAGCAGCCAAGAAGCAGGGATGAACACTGAAGCTTTCTTT. Translating it yields CASSQEAGMNTEAFF.

Written as DNA, the CDR3 is TGCAGCGTTCCGGGACTAGCCCAGTACAATGAGCAGTTCTTC. It specifies CSVPGLAQYNEQFF. The V call is TRBV29-1, the J call TRBJ2-1; TRBD2 aligns across 9 bases. V was pared by 5 bases and J by 4 bases, with 6 bases of the junction left unmatched. The germline gives CDR1 SQVTM, CDR2 ANQGSEA. This CDR3 contains 14 residues.

J is TRBJ1-1 and V is TRBV11-2; D might be TRBD1 (6 bases). Germline V CDR1 and CDR2: SGHAT, FQNNGV. The CDR3 loop spans 14 amino acids. V was clipped by 5 bases and J by 6 bases, with 16 bases between them. Here the CDR3 DNA reads TGTGCCAGCAGCCCCCGGGGGGGCGTTTCTGAAGCTTTCTTT. Amino acid sequence: CASSPRGGVSEAFF.

About this clone itself: One end of the junction varies from germline; a read error may be responsible. The chain combines TRBV7-7 with TRBJ2-1; 12 bases are shared with TRBD2. The CDR3 is made up of 15 amino acids. Germline CDR1 reads SSHAT; CDR2 reads FNYEAQ (reference sequence). CDR3 sequence: CASSLGLAGYNEQFF. The DNA for the CDR3 is TGTGCTAGCAGCCTTGGACTAGCGGGGTACAATGAGCAGTTCTTC.

CDR3 DNA sequence: TGTGCCAGCAGTAGACAGGTTCCTAGCTCCTACAATGAGCAGTTCTTC. Protein: CASSRQVPSSYNEQFF. The rearrangement links TRBV6-6 to TRBJ2-1, with D possibly TRBD1 on 6 matching bases. The CDR3 totals 16 residues. Germline CDR1 MNHNY, CDR2 SVGAGI (reference sequence). V was shortened by 5 bases and J by 0 bases, with 14 bases between the two germline ends.

DNA of the CDR3: TGTGCCAGCAGCGTACAGGGACAAAACACCGGGGAGCTGTTTTTT. Protein sequence: CASSVQGQNTGELFF. The chain links TRBV9 to TRBJ2-2, with D possibly being TRBD1 (6 bases). The CDR3 extends over 15 amino acids. Per the germline V gene, CDR1 is SGDLS and CDR2 is YYNGEE. V was pared by 1 base and J by 2 bases, with 9 bases between.

This chain uses TRBV25-1 with TRBJ2-7; D perhaps matches TRBD2 (6 bases). This CDR3 is built from 13 residues. Trimming cost V 4 bases and J 4 bases, with 11 bases left between them. Per the germline V gene, CDR1 is MGHDK and CDR2 is SYGVNS. The CDR3 region has the DNA TGTGCCAGCAGTGGGAGGGGTGTTTACGAGCAGTACTTC. Amino acid sequence: CASSGRGVYEQYF.

The chain carries TRBV18 and TRBJ2-4, with 10 bases identical to TRBD1. The V and J ends lost 2 bases and 8 bases, in that order; junction bases with no gene match: 6. The length of the CDR3 is 15 residues. CDR1 is KGHSH, CDR2 LQKENI, per germline. This CDR3 reads CASSPSTGQGDIQYF. The CDR3 region has the DNA TGTGCCAGCTCACCATCTACCGGACAGGGGGACATTCAGTACTTC.

Here the CDR3 DNA reads TGTGCCAGCAGCCCAGGGGGCCAGTTTCTCTATGGCTACACCTTC. This codes for CASSPGGQFLYGYTF. V usage is TRBV3-1 (or the pseudogene TRBV3-2) and J usage is TRBJ1-2; 8 nucleotides agree with TRBD1. Looked up from germline, CDR1 is LGHDT and CDR2 is YNNKEL (reference sequence). V trimming: 4 bases; J trimming: 4 bases; junction bases outside the gene matches: 8. CDR3 length: 15 residues.

This chain uses TRBV7-2 with TRBJ2-4; maybe TRBD1 (6 bases). The germline V gene has CDR1 SGHTA and CDR2 FQGNSA. The CDR3 consists of 14 residues. The V gene lost 1 base and the J gene lost 8 bases, with 12 bases spanning the gap. CDR3 residues: CASSLGQARDIQYF. The DNA for the CDR3 is TGTGCCAGCAGCTTAGGACAGGCCAGGGACATTCAGTACTTC.

The V gene is TRBV6-5, the J gene TRBJ2-5; D unclear. The CDR3 runs 11 residues. Germline V gene sequence: CDR1 MNHEY, CDR2 SVGAGI. Trimming took off 2 bases at V and 6 bases at J, with 4 bases between the two ends. This CDR3 is CASSYEQTQYF. The CDR3 nucleotides are TGTGCCAGCAGTTACGAGCAGACCCAGTACTTC.

V and J are TRBV27 and TRBJ1-1, with D perhaps matching TRBD1 (5 bases). Trimming cost V 8 bases and J 1 base, with 11 bases left between them. Germline loops: CDR1 MNHEY, CDR2 SMNVEV (reference sequence). This CDR3 has 13 residues. CDR3 sequence reads: CASPGGGNTEAFF. As DNA, the CDR3 is TGTGCCAGCCCGGGGGGAGGGAACACTGAAGCTTTCTTT.

This chain joins TRBV29-1 and TRBJ1-2, with 8 bases fitting TRBD1. Germline V lookup: CDR1 SQVTM, CDR2 ANQGSEA. Unmatched junction bases numbered 8, after V lost 3 bases and J lost 8 bases. CDR3 size: 13 residues. The chain's CDR3 is CSVEDRDLRGYTF. CDR3 DNA: TGCAGCGTTGAGGACAGGGACCTCCGAGGCTACACCTTC.

The genes are TRBV2 and TRBJ2-1, with D possibly TRBD1 on 6 matching bases. Germline loops: CDR1 SNHLY, CDR2 FYNNEI. The CDR3 consists of 14 residues. V was cut by 6 bases and J by 0 bases, with 9 bases left in between. This chain's CDR3 is CASRGQSSYNEQFF. CDR3 nucleotide sequence: TGTGCCAGCAGAGGACAGAGCTCCTACAATGAGCAGTTCTTC.

The J gene is TRBJ1-2, the V gene TRBV18; D perhaps matches TRBD1 (6 bases). The germline gives CDR1 KGHSH, CDR2 LQKENI. The CDR3 has 14 residues. V was pared by 3 bases and J by 4 bases, with 12 bases between. CDR3 sequence (DNA): TGTGCCAGCTCACCCGAGGGGGGGATCTATGGCTACACCTTC. Its translation: CASSPEGGIYGYTF. Combining the CDR3 with reference TRBV18 and TRBJ1-2 gives the whole variable domain NAGVMQNPRHLVRRRGQEARLRCSPMKGHSHVYWYRQLPEEGLKFMVYLQKENIIDESGMPKERFSAEFPKEGPSILRIQQVVRGDSAAYFCASSPEGGIYGYTFGSGTRLTVV.

The chain recombines TRBV27 with TRBJ2-2; TRBD1 aligns across 9 bases. Per germline, CDR1 MNHEY and CDR2 SMNVEV (reference sequence). After removal of 1 base from V and 1 base from J, the junction contained 4 bases not matched to a gene. This CDR3 region has 17 residues. The CDR3 here is CASSLFGQGKNTGELFF. The CDR3 coding sequence is TGTGCCAGCAGTTTATTCGGACAGGGGAAGAACACCGGGGAGCTGTTTTTT.

This clone was counted once. The CDR3 DNA sequence: TGTGCCAGCAGCCAGGGGAACAACCACGAGCAGTACTTC. It encodes CASSQGNNHEQYF. The rearrangement uses TRBV11-3 and TRBJ2-7; the D gene is possibly TRBD1 (6 bases). Germline V CDR1 and CDR2: SGHNT, YENEEA. The CDR3 runs to 13 residues. With 5 bases removed from V and 5 bases from J, the gap between germline ends came to 13 bases.

V and J are TRBV9 and TRBJ2-7; a weak D match, TRBD1 (5 bases). V shed 2 bases and J shed 3 bases, with 12 bases lying between them. This CDR3 is built from 14 residues. Looked up from germline, CDR1 is SGDLS and CDR2 is YYNGEE. The CDR3 loop is CASSVGTGNYEQYF. The CDR3 DNA reads TGTGCCAGCAGCGTGGGCACAGGAAACTACGAGCAGTACTTC. The entire variable domain, with the rest obtained from reference TRBV9 and TRBJ2-7, is as follows: DSGVTQTPKHLITATGQRVTLRCSPRSGDLSVYWYQQSLDQGLQFLIQYYNGEERAKGNILERFSAQQFPDLHSELNLSSLELGDSALYFCASSVGTGNYEQYFGPGTRLTVT.

This clone was seen just once. This chain uses TRBV7-9 with TRBJ2-1; a weak D match, TRBD1 (6 bases). The ends were cut back, 4 bases at V and 4 bases at J, with 14 bases in the middle. This CDR3 is built from 15 residues. CDR1 is SEHNR, CDR2 FQNEAQ, per germline (reference sequence). The CDR3 DNA reads TGTGCCAGCAGCTCAGGGACATTCCAATACAATGAGCAGTTCTTC. Its translation: CASSSGTFQYNEQFF.

This rearrangement joins TRBV18 to TRBJ1-2, with D perhaps TRBD1 (5 bases). The CDR3 extends over 13 amino acids. The V end was cut by 3 bases, the J end by 6 bases, with 11 bases between. Germline V CDR1 and CDR2: KGHSH, LQKENI. The CDR3 sequence is CASSPRGGDGYTF. The DNA for the CDR3 is TGTGCCAGCTCACCCCGGGGAGGGGATGGCTACACCTTC.

DNA of the CDR3: TGTGCCATCAGTGAGTCGAGAGGCTCCTACAATGAGCAGTTCTTC. Residues: CAISESRGSYNEQFF. The genes are TRBV10-3 and TRBJ2-1; no clear D gene. The V end lost 0 bases, the J end lost 0 bases, and 6 bases lay between the germline ends. Germline CDR1 is ENHRY and CDR2 is SYGVKD. This CDR3 has 15 residues.

The chain employs TRBV6-1 and TRBJ1-5, with 7 positions matching TRBD1. This CDR3 has 16 amino acids. The germline V gene has CDR1 MNHNS and CDR2 SASEGT. V lost 4 bases to trimming and J lost 3 bases; unmatched junction nucleotides: 9. The CDR3 DNA sequence: TGTGCCAGCAGTGCTACCGGGACAGCCAACAATCAGCCCCAGCATTTT. It translates to CASSATGTANNQPQHF.

The rearrangement uses TRBV7-9 and TRBJ2-5; maybe TRBD1 (5 bases). Germline CDR1 SEHNR, CDR2 FQNEAQ (reference sequence). CDR3 length: 15 residues. V lost 6 bases to trimming and J lost 2 bases, with 16 bases between them. The CDR3 loop reads CASSYGQIQQETQYF. CDR3 in DNA: TGTGCCAGCAGTTATGGACAAATCCAACAAGAGACCCAGTACTTC.

In DNA, the CDR3 is TGCGCCAGCAGCCAAGCAGCGGGAAACACTGAAGCTTTCTTT. Translated: CASSQAAGNTEAFF. The V call is TRBV4-3, the J call TRBJ1-1; D call uncertain. This CDR3 spans 14 amino acids. Trimming stripped 1 base from V and 2 bases from J, with 8 bases between. Germline V lookup: CDR1 LGHNA, CDR2 YSLEER.